This T cell receptor (beta chain) came from a study of vaccination and CD4 T cells after COVID-19 (dated by TCRdb to between 2021 and 2024). The study in broad terms: Every convalescent patient had a positive nasal swab PCR test for SARS-CoV-2, with mild disease in nine patients and severe disease in one. In the convalescent cohort there were six males and four females, among whom were two Hispanic individuals, seven Caucasians, two Asians and one multiracial person. Two doses of either the Pfizer-BioNTech BNT162b2 vaccine (n=8) or the Moderna mRNA-1273 vaccine (n=2) were administered to participants. Post-COVID blood samples were collected from convalescent patients a median of around 100 days after diagnosis, with a range of about 30 to 161 days. Post-vaccine blood samples were obtained a median of about 72 days after the second vaccine dose, with a range of 14 to 241 days. In around nine COVID-19 convalescent patients and a handful of infection-naive healthy vaccine recipients, the spike-specific CD4+ TCR repertoire before mRNA vaccination was compared with the repertoire after mRNA vaccination.

The library came from PCR. Sequencing used an Illumina iSeq 100. The study's processing was this. Non-productive sequences were removed, and CDR3s that did not start with C, did not end with F or W, or were shorter than 7 amino acids were discarded. CDR3 homology was assessed with Levenshtein distances (stringdist) and unrooted phylogenetic trees (ape) in R version 3.6.1. TCRdb handled the public reads itself, with Q25 trimming in fastp and clone calling in MiXCR, and kept productive beta chains. Identical CDR3 proteins give one entry, which carries the most common genes and DNA. These V and J calls are TCRdb output, not the study's own analysis. This sample is represented by around 15,000 distinct CDR3 sequences; 66% of them were singletons. Together, the top ten hold around 1.1% of the sample. Via the germline V gene, CDR1 is SGHVS and CDR2 FNYEAQ. The CDR3 numbers 16 residues from cysteine through phenylalanine. Only the CDR3 DNA stays, 48 bases, in frame from base 1. For this chain, trimming is 1 base at the V end and 6 bases at the J end, and the number of junction bases without a gene match is 7.

The positive SARS-CoV-2 PCR tests of the convalescent patients were dated from March to December 2020, before the Alpha, Beta and Delta variants emerged in the United States. Ficoll-Paque Plus gradient centrifugation was used to isolate PBMCs from whole blood, and the isolated PBMCs were then either used fresh or cryopreserved at -140C. Beyond this particular receptor, the publication reports: An increase in the median number of SARS-CoV-2-reactive clonotypes from approximately 20 after infection to 35 to 40 after vaccination was observed, but the change was not found to be significant. In convalescent patients, a median around 90% of post-vaccine SARS-CoV-2-reactive clones were detected only after vaccination, suggesting vaccine-specific priming. Only a relatively small number of convalescent patients were included in the study, and early timepoints following natural infection were not analyzed. In convalescent patients, nearly all vaccine-specific clones (304 of 307) were found to be mono-reactive for SARS-CoV-2 spike rather than cross-reactive with common cold coronaviruses.

In regard to this clonotype: This receptor's antigen is unknown. Per-nucleotide qualities are absent, and no much larger clonotype sits a single base away.

The clonotype originates from a human donor who had recovered from COVID-19. Rearrangement joined TRBV7-6 to TRBJ1-5; 9 nucleotides in the junction match TRBD1. Specimen: CD4+ T cells from blood, collected after SARS-CoV-2 vaccination. In nucleotide form, the sequence is TGTGCCAGCAGCTTAGAGGCGGGACAGGGAGTTCAGCCCCAGCATTTT. The translation is CASSLEAGQGVQPQHF.